This T cell receptor beta chain was retrieved from a study of blood T cells in healthy people across ages. Findings and caveats of the study: Unsorted PBMCs ruled out conclusive naive versus antigen-experienced comparison.

Primed by a sample-barcoded 5' primer and a J-beta primer mix, a second PCR proceeded for about 6 to 12 cycles. TCRdb passed the 5' RACE reads through MiXCR, listing each CDR3 protein once. The sample holds about 1.6 million distinct CDR3 sequences, about 31% seen once. The people who gave samples were healthy Caucasians from Russia, aged roughly 6 to 95. Isolation recovered at least 6 million PBMCs from every sample. This clonotype was seen a handful of times. Antigen unknown. The clonotype originates from a woman aged 25 to 45 in good health. Sequencing was done on a sample of blood.

The CDR3 DNA reads as TGCGCCAGCGGCTCAAAACGGACAATCTCCTACGAGCAGTACTTC. Its protein product is CASGSKRTISYEQYF. This rearrangement joins TRBV5-1 to TRBJ2-7; D is possibly TRBD1 (5 bases). Per the germline V gene, CDR1 is SGHRS and CDR2 is YFSETQ. The CDR3 is made up of 15 amino acids. The ends were cut back, 7 bases at V and 0 bases at J, with 17 bases in the middle.